One sample yielded the 28 T cell receptor beta chains listed below, sequenced in a study of Graves' ophthalmopathy and Graves' hyperthyroidism. The TCR beta CDR3 regions underwent amplification from RNA transcripts. An initial RT-PCR round employing HTBI primers preceded a second-round multiplex PCR. TCRdb ran MiXCR on the multiplex PCR reads and lists one entry per CDR3 protein. The sample holds some 750,000 distinct CDR3 sequences, roughly two fifths seen once. Sequencing was carried out using peripheral blood. These receptors all stem from an adult man with Graves' ophthalmopathy.

This clonotype occurred a few times. The chain links TRBV7-9 to TRBJ2-7; 7 bases agree with TRBD2. This CDR3 spans 13 amino acids. The germline gives CDR1 SEHNR, CDR2 FQNEAQ (reference sequence). V dropped 3 bases and J dropped 6; count of bases not matched to a gene: 5. Here the CDR3 reads CASSLGGFAEQYF. Here the CDR3 DNA reads TGTGCCAGCAGCTTGGGGGGGTTCGCCGAGCAGTACTTC.

The rearrangement joins TRBV6-5 to TRBJ1-5, with a tentative D call TRBD1 (6 bases). V was cut by 5 bases and J by 2 bases, with 22 bases left in between. This CDR3 contains 18 residues. Germline-derived CDR1 and CDR2 are MNHEY and SVGAGI. This CDR3 reads CASSGLQGGDVGNQPQHF. In DNA form, the CDR3 reads TGTGCCAGCAGTGGCCTACAGGGAGGGGACGTTGGCAATCAGCCCCAGCATTTT.

The sample holds many counts of this clonotype. The chain links TRBV20-1 to TRBJ1-1; 8 bases align to TRBD1. J lost 1 base, V lost 1 base, and 5 bases had no gene match. Germline V gene sequence: CDR1 DFQATT, CDR2 SNEGSKA (reference sequence). This CDR3 is built from 15 residues. The CDR3 DNA reads TGCAGTGCTAGAGGGGACAGGACGTGGAACACTGAAGCTTTCTTT. It is translated as CSARGDRTWNTEAFF.

This clonotype was counted ten times or more. The rearrangement uses TRBV15 and TRBJ1-3, with TRBD1 as a possible D gene (6 bases). V was clipped by 5 bases and J by 0 bases, with 14 bases between them. In germline, CDR1 is LNHNV, CDR2 YYDKDF (reference sequence). CDR3 length: 16 residues. The CDR3 bases are TGTGCCACCAGCGTAGGGGGTGACTACTCTGGAAACACCATATATTTT. This gives the protein CATSVGGDYSGNTIYF.

Turning to this clonotype: Mismatch with germline at one junction end may stem from a read error. The V and J genes are TRBV7-9 and TRBJ2-5; no reliable D call. Germline values: CDR1 SEHNR, CDR2 FQNEAQ (reference sequence). The CDR3 spans 12 residues. The CDR3 protein is CASNLRTETQYF. Written as DNA, the CDR3 is TGTGCCAGCAACTTAAGAACGGAGACCCAGTACTTC.

This clonotype was observed at least ten times. The chain employs TRBV11-3 and TRBJ1-5; 7 positions match TRBD1. With V trimmed by 4 bases and J by 6 bases, 12 bases remained unmatched. This CDR3 comprises 16 residues. Germline values: CDR1 SGHNT, CDR2 YENEEA. DNA of the CDR3: TGTGCCAGCAGCTCAAGCGGACAGGCGTGGGGTCAGCCCCAGCATTTT. Protein product: CASSSSGQAWGQPQHF.

The V call is TRBV12-5, the J call TRBJ2-2; a possible D gene is TRBD1 (6 bases). The CDR3 is 13 amino acids. Germline V gene sequence: CDR1 LGHNT, CDR2 FRNRAP. Trimming stripped 7 bases from V and 3 bases from J, with 9 bases between. CDR3 DNA: TGTGCTAGTGCCCAGGGGTACACCGGGGAGCTGTTTTTT. Translation gives CASAQGYTGELFF.

The gene calls are TRBV13 and TRBJ2-7, with a possible D match to TRBD2 (6 bases). There are 14 residues in the CDR3. Germline V lookup: CDR1 PRHDT, CDR2 FYEKMQ (reference sequence). The germline V and J ends were trimmed by 3 bases and 2 bases, with 11 bases remaining between them. The CDR3 loop reads CASSFSSEAYEQYV. The CDR3 coding sequence is TGTGCCAGCAGCTTCTCTAGCGAGGCCTACGAGCAGTACGTC.

The chain is built from TRBV25-1 and TRBJ2-2, with D perhaps TRBD1 or TRBD2 (6 bases each). V lost 8 bases to trimming and J lost 6 bases, with 16 bases between them. The germline gives CDR1 MGHDK, CDR2 SYGVNS. CDR3 length: 14 amino acids. The CDR3 DNA is TGTGCCAGCGGGAGAGGGGGGCTGCCCGGGGAGCTGTTTTTT. Translation gives CASGRGGLPGELFF.

CDR3: CASSLRASNEKLFF. Here the CDR3 DNA reads TGTGCCAGCAGTTTGAGGGCCTCTAATGAAAAACTGTTTTTT. The genes are TRBV11-1 and TRBJ1-4; the D is unclear. Deletions cut 6 bases from V and 3 bases from J, with 11 bases between. Germline V gene sequence: CDR1 SGHAT, CDR2 FQDESV (reference sequence). The CDR3 sequence is 14 residues long. Supplemented by reference TRBV11-1 and TRBJ1-4, the full variable domain reads EAEVAQSPRYKITEKSQAVAFWCDPISGHATLYWYRQILGQGPELLVQFQDESVVDDSQLPKDRFSAERLKGVDSTLKIQPAELGDSAMYLCASSLRASNEKLFFGSGTQLSVL.

Points on this clonotype: This sequence may be a read error, since a much larger clone differs from it by one base. The rearrangement links TRBV7-2 to TRBJ1-6; 8 bases align to TRBD1. The length of the CDR3 is 15 residues. Germline loops: CDR1 SGHTA, CDR2 FQGNSA. The CDR3 loop reads CASSLQDRANSLLHF. CDR3 coding DNA: TGTGCCAGCAGCTTACAGGACAGGGCGAATTCACTCCTCCACTTT.

This clonotype was recorded once. V is TRBV7-9 and J is TRBJ2-5, with D perhaps TRBD1 or TRBD2 (6 bases each). CDR1 SEHNR and CDR2 FQNEAQ come from the germline V gene (reference sequence). V dropped 0 bases and J dropped 9 bases, with 20 bases sitting between them. The CDR3 runs 16 residues. The chain's CDR3 is CASSLAGGFVEQPQYF. The CDR3 nucleotides are TGTGCCAGCAGCTTAGCAGGGGGGTTCGTCGAACAGCCCCAGTACTTC.

The rearrangement uses TRBV7-3 and TRBJ1-5; maybe TRBD1 (5 bases). This CDR3 contains 13 residues. Germline values: CDR1 SGHTA, CDR2 FQGTGA. V lost 5 bases and J 11 bases, leaving 16 bases between the germline ends. The CDR3 region is CASSIGGKETQHF. The CDR3 DNA reads as TGTGCCAGCAGCATCGGGGGGAAAGAGACCCAGCATTTT.

V usage is TRBV20-1 and J usage is TRBJ2-2; weak D call: TRBD1 (7 bases). The germline V and J ends were trimmed by 2 bases and 1 base, with 14 bases remaining between them. This CDR3 has 16 residues. In germline, CDR1 is DFQATT, CDR2 SNEGSKA (reference sequence). The CDR3 sequence: CSARPQGGLNTGELFF. CDR3 nucleotides: TGCAGTGCTAGACCTCAGGGGGGCCTGAACACCGGGGAGCTGTTTTTT.

This clonotype was recorded at least ten times. The chain is built from TRBV19 and TRBJ2-7; weak D call: TRBD1 (6 bases). The V end lost 4 bases, the J end lost 3 bases, and 13 bases lay between the germline ends. Germline CDR1 LNHDA, CDR2 SQIVND (reference sequence). The CDR3 consists of 14 residues. This CDR3 reads CASSKRQGHYEQYF. In DNA form, the CDR3 reads TGTGCCAGTAGTAAGCGGCAGGGACACTACGAGCAGTACTTC.

This clonotype was found many times. The chain couples TRBV19 to TRBJ2-5; possible D gene TRBD1, 5 bases. Deletions cut 5 bases from V and 4 bases from J, with 14 bases between. The CDR3 loop spans 14 amino acids. Germline V CDR1 and CDR2: LNHDA, SQIVND (reference sequence). CDR3 sequence reads: CASSPASQGETQYF. The CDR3 DNA sequence: TGTGCCAGTAGTCCCGCGAGTCAGGGAGAGACCCAGTACTTC.

The chain combines TRBV7-9 with TRBJ1-2; D is uncertain. From germline, CDR1 is SEHNR and CDR2 FQNEAQ (reference sequence). CDR3 length: 13 amino acids. Trimming removed 4 bases from V and 8 bases from J, with 14 bases in between. CDR3 coding DNA: TGTGCCAGCAGCTCTTCGGGGATGATGGGCTACACCTTC. It specifies CASSSSGMMGYTF.

A few counts support this clonotype. The V and J genes are TRBV20-1 and TRBJ1-4; D not resolved. The CDR3 is made up of 14 amino acids. Trimming took off 5 bases at V and 5 bases at J, with 15 bases between the two ends. Germline CDR1 DFQATT, CDR2 SNEGSKA (reference sequence). In nucleotides, the CDR3 is TGCAGTGCTCGCCCCGGGAGCTCCAATGAAAAACTGTTTTTT. The encoded protein is CSARPGSSNEKLFF.

The table lists this clonotype with many counts. This sequence joins TRBV15 and TRBJ2-7, with 7 positions matching TRBD1. V lost 5 bases to trimming and J lost 6 bases; unmatched junction nucleotides: 7. The CDR3 is 13 residues long. In germline, CDR1 is LNHNV, CDR2 YYDKDF (reference sequence). CDR3 loop: CATSGGPGGEQYF. The CDR3 DNA is TGTGCCACCAGCGGGGGACCAGGGGGCGAGCAGTACTTC.

Details on this clonotype: The conserved phenylalanine or tryptophan normally closing the CDR3 is absent here, so this likely arose from a read error. The chain couples TRBV20-1 to TRBJ2-7, with D perhaps TRBD1 or TRBD2 (5 bases each). CDR3 length: 14 residues. Between the trimmed V and J ends, which lost 3 bases and 3 bases, there was a span of 15 bases. Germline CDR1 DFQATT, CDR2 SNEGSKA (reference sequence). CDR3 sequence reads: CSARLPGPLYEQYC. The CDR3 nucleotides read TGCAGTGCTAGGTTACCGGGACCCCTCTACGAGCAGTACTGC.

This clonotype was counted a few times. J is TRBJ1-5 and V is TRBV9; D unclear. Trimming removed 2 bases from V and 1 base from J, with 10 bases in between. The length of the CDR3 is 15 residues. The germline gives CDR1 SGDLS, CDR2 YYNGEE. The CDR3 loop reads CASSVPCSSNQPQHF. The CDR3 DNA reads TGTGCCAGCAGCGTGCCCTGTAGCAGCAATCAGCCCCAGCATTTT.

This clonotype was seen ten or more times. V is TRBV29-1 and J is TRBJ1-5; D remains ambiguous. With 4 bases removed from V and 5 bases from J, the gap between germline ends came to 12 bases. The CDR3 consists of 13 residues. Germline loops: CDR1 SQVTM, CDR2 ANQGSEA. The CDR3 region has the DNA TGCAGCGTTGCCCTAGGGCAGGATCAGCCCCAGCATTTT. It encodes CSVALGQDQPQHF.

The chain recombines TRBV10-3 with TRBJ1-1, with 8 bases fitting TRBD1. Per germline, CDR1 ENHRY and CDR2 SYGVKD. CDR3 length: 14 residues. The ends lost 5 bases at V and 11 bases at J; junction bases unmatched: 13. CDR3 nucleotide sequence: TGTGCCATCAGTTTTCAGCAGGGGGCTGGTGTGGCTTTCTTT. Translating gives CAISFQQGAGVAFF.

The rearrangement links TRBV29-1 to TRBJ1-1; no clear D. V dropped 8 bases and J dropped 4 bases, with 11 bases sitting between them. This CDR3 comprises 11 residues. Germline CDR1 is SQVTM and CDR2 is ANQGSEA. In DNA form, the CDR3 reads TGCAGCAGTGAGCGTGGCACTGAAGCTTTCTTT. Amino acids: CSSERGTEAFF. Looking up the rest from reference TRBV29-1 and TRBJ1-1 gives the full variable domain: SAVISQKPSRDICQRGTSLTIQCQVDSQVTMMFWYRQQPGQSLTLIATANQGSEATYESGFVIDKFPISRPNLTFSTLTVSNMSPEDSSIYLCSSERGTEAFFGQGTRLTVV.

This clonotype has only a few counts. The chain employs TRBV27 and TRBJ2-7; 10 bases align to TRBD1. V dropped 8 bases and J dropped 5; count of bases not matched to a gene: 3. This CDR3 region has 12 residues. The germline CDR1 and CDR2 sequences are MNHEY and SMNVEV (reference sequence). CDR3 protein: CASGTGDDEQYF. In nucleotides, the CDR3 is TGTGCCAGCGGGACAGGGGATGACGAGCAGTACTTC.

This clonotype was seen ten or more times. V and J are TRBV7-9 and TRBJ2-5; 7 nucleotides match TRBD2. The CDR3 consists of 15 residues. Germline CDR1 is SEHNR and CDR2 is FQNEAQ (reference sequence). The ends lost 4 bases at V and 2 bases at J; junction bases unmatched: 7. CDR3 nucleotide sequence: TGTGCCAGCAGCTCCACGGGGAGGGAGCAAGAGACCCAGTACTTC. It encodes CASSSTGREQETQYF. The full variable domain, rest sourced from reference TRBV7-9 and TRBJ2-5, is DTGVSQNPRHKITKRGQNVTFRCDPISEHNRLYWYRQTLGQGPEFLTYFQNEAQLEKSRLLSDRFSAERPKGSFSTLEIQRTEQGDSAMYLCASSSTGREQETQYFGPGTRLLVL.

Ten or more counts support this clonotype. The rearrangement links TRBV24-1 to TRBJ2-2; 9 bases align to TRBD1. With 7 bases clipped from V and 5 bases from J, the junction kept 7 bases outside the gene matches. The CDR3 is 15 amino acids. Germline V gene sequence: CDR1 KGHDR, CDR2 SFDVKD. The CDR3 reads CATRPGQGNTGELFF. In DNA form, the CDR3 reads TGTGCCACCAGACCGGGACAGGGAAATACCGGGGAGCTGTTTTTT.

This clonotype was seen a few times. The chain is built from TRBV6-6 and TRBJ2-7, with D tentatively TRBD2 (5 bases). CDR1 MNHNY and CDR2 SVGAGI come from the germline V gene (reference sequence). The CDR3 extends over 11 amino acids. Trimming took 4 bases from V and 7 from J, leaving 8 bases between them. The chain's CDR3 is CASSSPGEQYF. The CDR3 bases are TGTGCCAGCAGTTCCCCGGGGGAGCAGTACTTC.